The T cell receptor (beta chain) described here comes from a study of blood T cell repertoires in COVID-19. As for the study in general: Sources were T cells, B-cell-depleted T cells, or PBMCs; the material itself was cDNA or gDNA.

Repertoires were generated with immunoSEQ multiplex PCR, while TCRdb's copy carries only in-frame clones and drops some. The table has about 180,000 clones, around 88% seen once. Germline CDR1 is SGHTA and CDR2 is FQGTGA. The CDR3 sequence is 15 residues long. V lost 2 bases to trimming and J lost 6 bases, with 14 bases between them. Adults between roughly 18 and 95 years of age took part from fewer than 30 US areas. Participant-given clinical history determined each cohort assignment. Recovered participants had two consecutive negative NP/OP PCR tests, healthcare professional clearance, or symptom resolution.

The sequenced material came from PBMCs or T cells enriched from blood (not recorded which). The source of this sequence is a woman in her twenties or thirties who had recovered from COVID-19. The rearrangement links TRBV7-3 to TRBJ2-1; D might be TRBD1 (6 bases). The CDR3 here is CASSLDRRSGNEQFF. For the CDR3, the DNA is TGTGCCAGCAGCTTAGACAGGCGATCTGGCAATGAGCAGTTCTTC.